These T cell receptor beta chains were read from a single sample in a study of shared clonotypes between healthy human individuals. Method: immunoSEQ multiplex PCR; TCRdb's copy keeps in-frame clones and lacks some. The data contain more than 2 million clones, 90% to 95% of them singletons. Sequencing was done on a sample of naive CD4+ T cells sorted from blood. These receptor sequences come from a young man in good health. Both conserved end residues are part of each CDR3. Fields, in order: J gene, D gene, CDR3 length, clone size, V gene, CDR3 protein, CDR3 DNA. A D gene is named only where the DNA matches it firmly. Size is stated for part of the rows, as once, few or many counts, or as a class when the clone is expanded.

j_call: TRBJ2-3
d_call: .
cdr3_length: 15
clone_size: .
v_call: TRBV19
cdr3_aa: CASSASGGGTDTQYF
cdr3_nt: TGTGCCAGTAGTGCCAGCGGAGGGGGCACAGATACGCAGTATTTT

j_call: TRBJ1-2
d_call: TRBD1
cdr3_length: 13
clone_size: .
v_call: TRBV2
cdr3_aa: CARRDREYYGYTF
cdr3_nt: TGTGCCAGGAGGGACAGGGAATACTATGGCTACACCTTC

j_call: TRBJ2-3
d_call: .
cdr3_length: 14
clone_size: .
v_call: TRBV7-3
cdr3_aa: CASSLQGSTDTQYF
cdr3_nt: TGTGCCAGCAGCTTACAGGGTAGCACAGATACGCAGTATTTT

j_call: TRBJ2-3
d_call: TRBD2
cdr3_length: 16
clone_size: once
v_call: TRBV6-1
cdr3_aa: CASSAVAGGVTDTQYF
cdr3_nt: TGTGCCAGCAGTGCCGTAGCGGGAGGAGTCACAGATACGCAGTATTTT

j_call: TRBJ1-1
d_call: .
cdr3_length: 13
clone_size: .
v_call: TRBV2
cdr3_aa: CASRRTENTEAFF
cdr3_nt: TGTGCCAGCAGGCGAACAGAGAACACTGAAGCTTTCTTT

j_call: TRBJ1-6
d_call: .
cdr3_length: 17
clone_size: .
v_call: TRBV18
cdr3_aa: CASSPLSGKLYNSPLHF
cdr3_nt: TGTGCCAGCTCACCCCTGTCGGGGAAACTCTATAATTCACCCCTCCACTTT

j_call: TRBJ2-5
d_call: .
cdr3_length: 15
clone_size: .
v_call: TRBV11-2
cdr3_aa: CASSLVPSFEKTQYF
cdr3_nt: TGTGCCAGCAGCTTAGTACCTAGCTTCGAAAAGACCCAGTACTTC

j_call: TRBJ1-2
d_call: .
cdr3_length: 16
clone_size: .
v_call: TRBV18
cdr3_aa: CASSPLAGATNYGYTF
cdr3_nt: TGTGCCAGCTCACCACTAGCAGGGGCTACTAACTATGGCTACACCTTC

j_call: TRBJ1-5
d_call: .
cdr3_length: 13
clone_size: .
v_call: TRBV19
cdr3_aa: CASSIGGGGPQHF
cdr3_nt: TGTGCCAGTAGTATAGGTGGAGGGGGGCCCCAGCATTTT

j_call: TRBJ2-4
d_call: TRBD1
cdr3_length: 17
clone_size: once
v_call: TRBV27
cdr3_aa: CASSLIQGASAKNIQYF
cdr3_nt: TGTGCCAGCAGTTTAATTCAGGGGGCTTCAGCCAAAAACATTCAGTACTTC

j_call: TRBJ2-3
d_call: TRBD1
cdr3_length: 17
clone_size: .
v_call: TRBV4-1
cdr3_aa: CASSQDPGQGRTDTQYF
cdr3_nt: TGCGCCAGCAGCCAAGATCCGGGACAGGGGCGGACAGATACGCAGTATTTT

j_call: TRBJ2-3
d_call: .
cdr3_length: 11
clone_size: few
v_call: TRBV5-6
cdr3_aa: CASSFADTQYF
cdr3_nt: TGTGCCAGCAGCTTCGCAGATACGCAGTATTTT

j_call: TRBJ1-4
d_call: .
cdr3_length: 16
clone_size: once
v_call: TRBV9
cdr3_aa: CASSVGPALPNEKLFF
cdr3_nt: TGTGCCAGCAGCGTAGGTCCGGCCCTACCTAATGAAAAACTGTTTTTT

j_call: TRBJ1-2
d_call: .
cdr3_length: 13
clone_size: .
v_call: TRBV6-6
cdr3_aa: CASRHRDSGGYTF
cdr3_nt: TGTGCCAGCAGACACAGGGACTCGGGGGGCTACACCTTC

j_call: TRBJ2-2
d_call: .
cdr3_length: 16
clone_size: .
v_call: TRBV27
cdr3_aa: CASTFGQDRRTGELFF
cdr3_nt: TGTGCCAGCACCTTCGGCCAGGACAGACGAACCGGGGAGCTGTTTTTT

j_call: TRBJ2-7
d_call: TRBD1
cdr3_length: 17
clone_size: .
v_call: TRBV7-9
cdr3_aa: CASSPHPTGQNHYEQYF
cdr3_nt: TGTGCCAGCAGTCCCCATCCAACGGGACAGAACCACTACGAGCAGTACTTC

j_call: TRBJ2-5
d_call: .
cdr3_length: 14
clone_size: .
v_call: TRBV27
cdr3_aa: CASSFVGGTETQYF
cdr3_nt: TGTGCCAGCAGTTTTGTAGGCGGGACTGAGACCCAGTACTTC

j_call: TRBJ1-6
d_call: .
cdr3_length: 15
clone_size: .
v_call: TRBV7-9
cdr3_aa: CASSLAQSRDSPLHF
cdr3_nt: TGTGCCAGCAGCTTAGCGCAATCTAGGGACTCACCCCTCCACTTT

j_call: TRBJ2-3
d_call: TRBD2
cdr3_length: 16
clone_size: .
v_call: TRBV18
cdr3_aa: CASSPPGGGSTDTQYF
cdr3_nt: TGTGCCAGCTCACCACCGGGCGGGGGGAGCACAGATACGCAGTATTTT

j_call: TRBJ1-1
d_call: TRBD1
cdr3_length: 15
clone_size: .
v_call: TRBV5-1
cdr3_aa: CASSEITGDDTEAFF
cdr3_nt: TGCGCCAGCAGCGAGATAACAGGGGACGACACTGAAGCTTTCTTT

j_call: TRBJ2-7
d_call: TRBD2
cdr3_length: 16
clone_size: many
v_call: TRBV18
cdr3_aa: CASSPPGLGGVSEQYF
cdr3_nt: TGTGCCAGCTCACCACCGGGACTAGGGGGAGTTTCGGAGCAGTACTTC

j_call: TRBJ1-3
d_call: TRBD1
cdr3_length: 14
clone_size: .
v_call: TRBV4-1
cdr3_aa: CASSRDSSGNTIYF
cdr3_nt: TGCGCCAGCAGCCGGGACAGCTCTGGAAACACCATATATTTT

j_call: TRBJ1-1
d_call: TRBD1
cdr3_length: 15
clone_size: .
v_call: TRBV6-5
cdr3_aa: CASSGDRVRNTEAFF
cdr3_nt: TGTGCCAGCAGTGGTGACAGGGTCCGGAACACTGAAGCTTTCTTT

j_call: TRBJ2-7
d_call: TRBD1
cdr3_length: 13
clone_size: .
v_call: TRBV10-3
cdr3_aa: CAITRDRAYEQYF
cdr3_nt: TGTGCCATCACCCGGGACAGGGCCTACGAGCAGTACTTC

j_call: TRBJ1-2
d_call: .
cdr3_length: 12
clone_size: .
v_call: TRBV19
cdr3_aa: CASSIGTISYTF
cdr3_nt: TGTGCCAGTAGTATCGGGACAATCAGCTACACCTTC

j_call: TRBJ2-7
d_call: TRBD2
cdr3_length: 17
clone_size: .
v_call: TRBV19
cdr3_aa: CASSSLGLAGATYEQYF
cdr3_nt: TGTGCCAGTAGTTCGCTTGGACTAGCGGGGGCGACCTACGAGCAGTACTTC

j_call: TRBJ1-6
d_call: .
cdr3_length: 16
clone_size: .
v_call: TRBV25-1
cdr3_aa: CASSEGRGVYSSPLHF
cdr3_nt: TGTGCCAGCAGTGAAGGTCGGGGGGTCTATAGTTCACCCCTCCACTTT

j_call: TRBJ2-5
d_call: TRBD1
cdr3_length: 13
clone_size: .
v_call: TRBV5-1
cdr3_aa: CASRGTAQETQYF
cdr3_nt: TGCGCCAGCAGGGGGACAGCCCAAGAGACCCAGTACTTC

j_call: TRBJ1-1
d_call: .
cdr3_length: 15
clone_size: .
v_call: TRBV30
cdr3_aa: CAWSVDPLPNTEAFF
cdr3_nt: TGTGCCTGGAGTGTAGACCCGCTCCCGAACACTGAAGCTTTCTTT

j_call: TRBJ2-3
d_call: .
cdr3_length: 12
clone_size: .
v_call: TRBV11-2
cdr3_aa: CASSLDRDTQYF
cdr3_nt: TGTGCCAGCAGCTTAGATCGAGATACGCAGTATTTT

j_call: TRBJ2-5
d_call: .
cdr3_length: 15
clone_size: .
v_call: TRBV4-3
cdr3_aa: CASSPRHGLAETQYF
cdr3_nt: TGCGCCAGCAGCCCCCGCCACGGGTTGGCGGAGACCCAGTACTTC

j_call: TRBJ2-5
d_call: .
cdr3_length: 16
clone_size: .
v_call: TRBV6-5
cdr3_aa: CASSYGYSDVRETQYF
cdr3_nt: TGTGCCAGCAGTTACGGGTATAGCGACGTCCGAGAGACCCAGTACTTC